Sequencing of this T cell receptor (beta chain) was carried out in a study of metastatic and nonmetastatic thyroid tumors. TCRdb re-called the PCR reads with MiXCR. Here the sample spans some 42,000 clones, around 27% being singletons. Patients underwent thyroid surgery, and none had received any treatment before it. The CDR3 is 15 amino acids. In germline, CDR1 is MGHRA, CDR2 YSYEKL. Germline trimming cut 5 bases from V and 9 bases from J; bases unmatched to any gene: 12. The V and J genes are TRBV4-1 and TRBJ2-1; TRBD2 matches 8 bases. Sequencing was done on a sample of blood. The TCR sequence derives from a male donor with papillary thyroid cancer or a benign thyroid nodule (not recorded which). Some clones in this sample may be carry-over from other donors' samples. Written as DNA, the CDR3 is TGCGCCAGCAGCTTCCTCCGAGCGGGAGAGGGTGAGCAGTTCTTC. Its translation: CASSFLRAGEGEQFF.